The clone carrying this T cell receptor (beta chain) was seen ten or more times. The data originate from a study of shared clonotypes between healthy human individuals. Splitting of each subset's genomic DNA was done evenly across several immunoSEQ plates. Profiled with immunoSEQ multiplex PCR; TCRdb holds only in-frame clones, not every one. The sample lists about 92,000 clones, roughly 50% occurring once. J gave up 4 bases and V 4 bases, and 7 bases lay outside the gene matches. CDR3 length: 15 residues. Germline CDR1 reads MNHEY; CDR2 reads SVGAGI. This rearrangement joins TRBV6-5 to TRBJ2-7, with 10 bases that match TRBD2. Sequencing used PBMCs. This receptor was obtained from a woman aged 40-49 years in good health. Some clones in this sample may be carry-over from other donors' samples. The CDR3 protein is CASSWRSSGGYEQYF. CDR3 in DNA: TGTGCCAGCAGTTGGCGATCTAGCGGGGGTTACGAGCAGTACTTC.